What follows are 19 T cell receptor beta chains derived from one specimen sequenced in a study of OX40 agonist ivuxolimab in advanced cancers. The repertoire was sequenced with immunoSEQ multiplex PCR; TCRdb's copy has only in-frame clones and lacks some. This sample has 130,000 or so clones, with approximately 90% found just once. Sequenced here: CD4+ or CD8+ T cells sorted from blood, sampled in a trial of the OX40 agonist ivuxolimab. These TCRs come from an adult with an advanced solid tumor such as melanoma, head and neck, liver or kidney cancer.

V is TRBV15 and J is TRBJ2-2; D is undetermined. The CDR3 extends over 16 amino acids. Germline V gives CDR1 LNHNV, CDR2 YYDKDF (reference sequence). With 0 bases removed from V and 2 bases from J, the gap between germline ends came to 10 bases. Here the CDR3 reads CATSRDLQLNTGELFF. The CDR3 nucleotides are TGTGCCACCAGCAGAGATCTACAGCTTAACACCGGGGAGCTGTTTTTT.

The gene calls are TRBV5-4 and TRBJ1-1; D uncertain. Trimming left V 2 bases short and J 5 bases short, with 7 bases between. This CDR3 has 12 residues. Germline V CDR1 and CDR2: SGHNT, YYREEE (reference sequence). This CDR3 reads CASSFSGTEAFF. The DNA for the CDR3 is TGTGCCAGCAGCTTCTCGGGGACTGAAGCTTTCTTT.

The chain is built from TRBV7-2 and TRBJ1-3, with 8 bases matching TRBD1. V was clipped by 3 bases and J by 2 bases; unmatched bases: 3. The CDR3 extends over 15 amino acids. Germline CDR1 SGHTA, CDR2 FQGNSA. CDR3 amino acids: CASSFSDRAGNTIYF. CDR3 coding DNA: TGTGCCAGCAGCTTCTCGGACAGGGCTGGAAACACCATATATTTT.

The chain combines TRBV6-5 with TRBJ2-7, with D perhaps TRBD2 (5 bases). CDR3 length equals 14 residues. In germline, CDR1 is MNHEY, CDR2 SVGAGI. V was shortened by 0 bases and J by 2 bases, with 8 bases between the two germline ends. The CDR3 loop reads CASSYSYGTYEQYF. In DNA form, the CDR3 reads TGTGCCAGCAGTTACTCGTACGGGACCTACGAGCAGTACTTC.

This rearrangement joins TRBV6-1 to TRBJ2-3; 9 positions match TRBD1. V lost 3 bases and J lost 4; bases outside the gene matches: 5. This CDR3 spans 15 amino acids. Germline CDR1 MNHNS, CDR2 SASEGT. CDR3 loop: CASSDRDRVSDTQYF. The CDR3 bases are TGTGCCAGCAGTGACCGGGACAGGGTCTCAGATACGCAGTATTTT.

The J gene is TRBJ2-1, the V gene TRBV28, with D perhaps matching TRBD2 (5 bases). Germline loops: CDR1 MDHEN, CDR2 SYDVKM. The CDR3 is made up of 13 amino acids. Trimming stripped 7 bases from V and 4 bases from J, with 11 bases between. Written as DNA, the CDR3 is TGTGCCAGCATCTCGGGGTTTTACAATGAGCAGTTCTTC. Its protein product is CASISGFYNEQFF.

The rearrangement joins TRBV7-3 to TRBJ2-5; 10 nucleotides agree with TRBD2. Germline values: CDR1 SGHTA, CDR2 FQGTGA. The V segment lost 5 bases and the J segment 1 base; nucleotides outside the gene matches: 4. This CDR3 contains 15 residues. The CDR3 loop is CASSRTSGTQETQYF. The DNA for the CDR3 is TGTGCCAGCAGCCGGACTAGCGGAACCCAAGAGACCCAGTACTTC.

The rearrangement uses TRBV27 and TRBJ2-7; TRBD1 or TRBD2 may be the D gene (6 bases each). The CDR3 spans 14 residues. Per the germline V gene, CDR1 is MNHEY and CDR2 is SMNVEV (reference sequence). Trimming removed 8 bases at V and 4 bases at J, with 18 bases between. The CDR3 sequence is CASGTGLGTYEQYF. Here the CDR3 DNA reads TGTGCCAGCGGAACAGGGCTAGGGACTTACGAGCAGTACTTC.

CDR3 nucleotides: TGCGCCAGCAGCTCTAGTCCCGGGACAGGGGTAGTCACTGAAGCTTTCTTT. Translation: CASSSSPGTGVVTEAFF. V is TRBV5-1 and J is TRBJ1-1, with 10 bases aligning to TRBD1. Germline trimming cut 3 bases from V and 4 bases from J; bases unmatched to any gene: 12. Germline assignment: CDR1 SGHRS and CDR2 YFSETQ. CDR3 size: 17 residues.

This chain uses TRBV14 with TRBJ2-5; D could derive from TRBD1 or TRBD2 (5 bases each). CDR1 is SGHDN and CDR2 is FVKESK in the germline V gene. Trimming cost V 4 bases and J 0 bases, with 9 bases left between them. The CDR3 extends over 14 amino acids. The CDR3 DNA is TGTGCCAGCAGCCCGGGGCCGTACCAAGAGACCCAGTACTTC. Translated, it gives CASSPGPYQETQYF. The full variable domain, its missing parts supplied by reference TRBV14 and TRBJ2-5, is EAGVTQFPSHSVIEKGQTVTLRCDPISGHDNLYWYRRVMGKEIKFLLHFVKESKQDESGMPNNRFLAERTGGTYSTLKVQPAELEDSGVYFCASSPGPYQETQYFGPGTRLLVL.

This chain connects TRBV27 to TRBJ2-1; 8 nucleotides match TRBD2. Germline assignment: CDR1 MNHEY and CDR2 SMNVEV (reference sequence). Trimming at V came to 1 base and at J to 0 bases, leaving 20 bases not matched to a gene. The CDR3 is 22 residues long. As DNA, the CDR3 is TGTGCCAGCAGTTTATGGGGCTGGGGGGGACGTACTAGCGGTGGCTCCTACAATGAGCAGTTCTTC. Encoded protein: CASSLWGWGGRTSGGSYNEQFF.

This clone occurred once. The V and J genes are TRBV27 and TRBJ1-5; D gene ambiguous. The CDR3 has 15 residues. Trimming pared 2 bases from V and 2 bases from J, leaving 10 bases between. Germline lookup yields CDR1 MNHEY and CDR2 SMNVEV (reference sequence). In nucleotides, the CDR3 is TGTGCCAGCAGTTTAAAGGGTAGGGGCAATCAGCCCCAGCATTTT. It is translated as CASSLKGRGNQPQHF.

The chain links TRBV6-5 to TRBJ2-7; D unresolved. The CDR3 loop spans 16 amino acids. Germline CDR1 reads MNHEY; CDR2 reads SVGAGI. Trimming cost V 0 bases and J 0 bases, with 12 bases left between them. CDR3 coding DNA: TGTGCCAGCAGTTACTCATACGCTTTCAGCTCCTACGAGCAGTACTTC. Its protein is CASSYSYAFSSYEQYF.

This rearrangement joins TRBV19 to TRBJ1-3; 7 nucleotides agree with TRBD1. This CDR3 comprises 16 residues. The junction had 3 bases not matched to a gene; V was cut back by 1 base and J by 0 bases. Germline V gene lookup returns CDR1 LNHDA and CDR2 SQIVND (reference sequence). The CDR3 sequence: CASSIVDRDSGNTIYF. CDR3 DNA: TGTGCCAGTAGTATAGTCGACAGGGACTCTGGAAACACCATATATTTT.

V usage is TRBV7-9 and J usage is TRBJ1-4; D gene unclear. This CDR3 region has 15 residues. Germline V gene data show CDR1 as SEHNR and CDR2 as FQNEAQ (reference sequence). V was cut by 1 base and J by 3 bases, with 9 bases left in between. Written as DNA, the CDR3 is TGTGCCAGCAGCTTAGTCACCGGATCTAATGAAAAACTGTTTTTT. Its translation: CASSLVTGSNEKLFF. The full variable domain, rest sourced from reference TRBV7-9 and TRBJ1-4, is DTGVSQNPRHKITKRGQNVTFRCDPISEHNRLYWYRQTLGQGPEFLTYFQNEAQLEKSRLLSDRFSAERPKGSFSTLEIQRTEQGDSAMYLCASSLVTGSNEKLFFGSGTQLSVL.

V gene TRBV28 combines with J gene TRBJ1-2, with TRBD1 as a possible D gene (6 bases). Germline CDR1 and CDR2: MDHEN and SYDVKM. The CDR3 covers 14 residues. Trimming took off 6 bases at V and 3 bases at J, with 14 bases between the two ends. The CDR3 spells CASSYGGADYGYTF. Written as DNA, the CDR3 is TGTGCCAGCAGCTATGGGGGGGCTGACTATGGCTACACCTTC.

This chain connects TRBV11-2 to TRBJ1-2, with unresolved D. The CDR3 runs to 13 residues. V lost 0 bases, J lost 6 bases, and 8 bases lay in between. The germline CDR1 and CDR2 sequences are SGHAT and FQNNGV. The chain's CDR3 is CASSLDGQHGYTF. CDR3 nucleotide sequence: TGTGCCAGCAGCTTAGATGGGCAGCATGGCTACACCTTC.

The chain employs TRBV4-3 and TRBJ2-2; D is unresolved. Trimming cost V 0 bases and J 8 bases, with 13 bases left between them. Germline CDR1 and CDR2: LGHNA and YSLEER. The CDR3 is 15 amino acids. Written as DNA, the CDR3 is TGCGCCAGCAGCCAAGATGTCTACATCCCGGGGGAGCTGTTTTTT. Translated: CASSQDVYIPGELFF.

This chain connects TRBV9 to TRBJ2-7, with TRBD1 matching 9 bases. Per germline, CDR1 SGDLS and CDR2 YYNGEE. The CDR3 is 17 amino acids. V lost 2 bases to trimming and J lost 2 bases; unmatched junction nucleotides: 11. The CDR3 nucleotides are TGTGCCAGCAGCGTGGCCGACAGGGGGTTAGTCGCCTACGAGCAGTACTTC. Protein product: CASSVADRGLVAYEQYF.